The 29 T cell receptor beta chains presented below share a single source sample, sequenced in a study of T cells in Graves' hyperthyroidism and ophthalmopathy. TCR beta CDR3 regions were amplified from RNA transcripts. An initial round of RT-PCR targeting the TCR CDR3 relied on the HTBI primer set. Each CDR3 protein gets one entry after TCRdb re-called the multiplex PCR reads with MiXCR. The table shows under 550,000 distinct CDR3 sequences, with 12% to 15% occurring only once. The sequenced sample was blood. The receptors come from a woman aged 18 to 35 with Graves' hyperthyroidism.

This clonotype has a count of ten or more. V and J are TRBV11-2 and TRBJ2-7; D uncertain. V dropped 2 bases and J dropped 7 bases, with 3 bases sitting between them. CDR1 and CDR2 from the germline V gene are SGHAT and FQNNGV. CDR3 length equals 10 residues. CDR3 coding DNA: TGTGCCAGCAGCTTAATAGAGCAGTACTTC. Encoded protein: CASSLIEQYF.

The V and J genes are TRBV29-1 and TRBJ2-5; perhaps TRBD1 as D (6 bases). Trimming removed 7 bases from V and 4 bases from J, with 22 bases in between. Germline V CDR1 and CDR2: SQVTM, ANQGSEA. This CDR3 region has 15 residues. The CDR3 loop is CSAVKGVLGSETQYF. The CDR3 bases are TGCAGCGCCGTAAAGGGGGTTCTAGGTTCAGAGACCCAGTACTTC.

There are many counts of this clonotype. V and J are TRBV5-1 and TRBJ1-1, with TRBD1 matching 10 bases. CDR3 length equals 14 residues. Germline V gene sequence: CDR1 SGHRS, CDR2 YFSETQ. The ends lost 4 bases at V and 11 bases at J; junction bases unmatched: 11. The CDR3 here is CASSRGGTGAEAFF. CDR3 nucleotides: TGCGCCAGCAGCCGGGGCGGGACAGGGGCCGAGGCTTTCTTT.

In nucleotides, the CDR3 is TGCAGTGCACCTGAACAGGTGGAGCAGTTCTTC. It yields the protein CSAPEQVEQFF. The chain recombines TRBV20-1 with TRBJ2-1; D is perhaps TRBD1 (5 bases). Germline V gene lookup returns CDR1 DFQATT and CDR2 SNEGSKA (reference sequence). The CDR3 contains 11 residues. Trimming removed 6 bases from V and 10 bases from J, with 13 bases in between.

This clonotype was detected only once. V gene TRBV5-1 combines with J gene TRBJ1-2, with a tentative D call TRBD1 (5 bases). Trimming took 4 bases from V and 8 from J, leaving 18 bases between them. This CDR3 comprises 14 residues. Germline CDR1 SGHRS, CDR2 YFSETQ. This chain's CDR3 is CASSRVGQGNGYTF. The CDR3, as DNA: TGCGCCAGCAGCCGCGTCGGGCAGGGAAACGGCTACACCTTC.

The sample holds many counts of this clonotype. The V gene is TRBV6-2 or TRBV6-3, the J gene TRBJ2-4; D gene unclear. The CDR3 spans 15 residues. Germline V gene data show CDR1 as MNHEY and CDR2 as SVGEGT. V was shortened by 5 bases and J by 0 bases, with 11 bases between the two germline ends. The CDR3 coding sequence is TGTGCCAGCAGTGACGACTTGCTAGCCAAAAACATTCAGTACTTC. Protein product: CASSDDLLAKNIQYF.

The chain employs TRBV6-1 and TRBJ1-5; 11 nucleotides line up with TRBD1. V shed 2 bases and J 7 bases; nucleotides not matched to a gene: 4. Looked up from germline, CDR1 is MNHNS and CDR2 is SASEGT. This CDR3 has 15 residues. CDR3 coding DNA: TGTGCCAGCAGTGAACAGGGACAGGGGGTACAGCCCCAGCATTTT. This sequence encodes CASSEQGQGVQPQHF.

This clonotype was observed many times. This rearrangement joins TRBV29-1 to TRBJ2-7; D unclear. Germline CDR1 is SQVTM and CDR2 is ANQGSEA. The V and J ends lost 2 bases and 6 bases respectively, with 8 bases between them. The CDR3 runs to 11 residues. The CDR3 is CSVESPGEQYF. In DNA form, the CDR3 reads TGCAGCGTTGAAAGCCCGGGCGAGCAGTACTTC.

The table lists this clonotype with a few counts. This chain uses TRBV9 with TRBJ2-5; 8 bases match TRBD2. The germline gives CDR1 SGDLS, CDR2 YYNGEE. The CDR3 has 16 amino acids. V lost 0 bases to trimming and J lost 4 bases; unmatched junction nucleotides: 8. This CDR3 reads CASSVVTSANLETQYF. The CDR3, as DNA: TGTGCCAGCAGCGTAGTGACTAGCGCCAATTTAGAGACCCAGTACTTC.

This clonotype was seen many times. CDR3 nucleotide sequence: TGTGCCAGCAGTTCCCAGGGGGAGACCCAGTACTTC. This encodes CASSSQGETQYF. The genes are TRBV6-1 and TRBJ2-5; D perhaps matches TRBD1 (6 bases). Trimming shortened V by 5 bases and J by 5 bases, and 9 bases separated the two germline ends. Germline V gene data show CDR1 as MNHNS and CDR2 as SASEGT. The CDR3 runs 12 residues.

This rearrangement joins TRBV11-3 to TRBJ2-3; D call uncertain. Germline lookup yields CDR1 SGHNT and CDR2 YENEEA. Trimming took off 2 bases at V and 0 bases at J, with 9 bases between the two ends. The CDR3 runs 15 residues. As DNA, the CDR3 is TGTGCCAGCAGCTTACTGGAGAGAAGCACAGATACGCAGTATTTT. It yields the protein CASSLLERSTDTQYF.

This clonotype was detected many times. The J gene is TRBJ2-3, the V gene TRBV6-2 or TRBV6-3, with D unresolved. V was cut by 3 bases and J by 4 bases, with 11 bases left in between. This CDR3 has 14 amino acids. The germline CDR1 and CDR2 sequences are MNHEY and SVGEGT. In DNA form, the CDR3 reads TGTGCCAGCAGTTATACCTCCGATGCAGATACGCAGTATTTT. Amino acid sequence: CASSYTSDADTQYF.

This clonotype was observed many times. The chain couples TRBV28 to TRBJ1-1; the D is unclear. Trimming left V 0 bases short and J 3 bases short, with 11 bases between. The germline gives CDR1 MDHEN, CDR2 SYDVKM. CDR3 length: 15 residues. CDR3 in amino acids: CASSLWGNEDTEAFF. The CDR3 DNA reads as TGTGCCAGCAGTTTATGGGGGAATGAAGACACTGAAGCTTTCTTT.

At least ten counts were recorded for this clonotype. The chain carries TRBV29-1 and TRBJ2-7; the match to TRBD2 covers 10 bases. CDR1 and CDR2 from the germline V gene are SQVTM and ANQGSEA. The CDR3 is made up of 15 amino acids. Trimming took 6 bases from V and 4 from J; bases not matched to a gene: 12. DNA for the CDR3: TGCAGCGTCTTTGCGGCTAGCGGGAGTGATTACGAGCAGTACTTC. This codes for CSVFAASGSDYEQYF.

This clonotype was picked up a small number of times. CDR3 protein: CAISVGLGHQETQYF. Written as DNA, the CDR3 is TGTGCCATCAGTGTGGGGCTAGGACACCAAGAGACCCAGTACTTC. This chain uses TRBV10-3 with TRBJ2-5, with a possible D match to TRBD1 (5 bases). V lost 4 bases and J lost 0, with 12 bases in between. CDR3 size: 15 residues. Per germline, CDR1 ENHRY and CDR2 SYGVKD.

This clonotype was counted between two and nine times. In nucleotides, the CDR3 is TGTGCCAGCAGCCTGACAGGAACCCTTTTCAATGAGCAGTTCTTC. Amino acids: CASSLTGTLFNEQFF. The chain recombines TRBV14 with TRBJ2-1; a possible D gene is TRBD1 (6 bases). The CDR3 runs to 15 residues. The ends were cut back, 4 bases at V and 6 bases at J, with 16 bases in the middle. CDR1 is SGHDN and CDR2 is FVKESK in the germline V gene.

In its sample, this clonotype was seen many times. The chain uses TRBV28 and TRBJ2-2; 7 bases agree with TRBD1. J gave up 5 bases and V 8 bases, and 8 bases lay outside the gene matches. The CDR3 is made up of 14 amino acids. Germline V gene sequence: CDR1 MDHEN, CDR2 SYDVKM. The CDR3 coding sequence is TGTGCCAGCGCAAGGGACAGAGGGACCGGGGAGCTGTTTTTT. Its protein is CASARDRGTGELFF.

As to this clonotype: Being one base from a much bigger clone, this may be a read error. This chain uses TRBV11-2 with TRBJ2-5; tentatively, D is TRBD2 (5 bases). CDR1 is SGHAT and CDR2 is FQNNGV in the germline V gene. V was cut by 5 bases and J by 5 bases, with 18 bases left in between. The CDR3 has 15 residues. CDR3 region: CASSASGLEPETQYF. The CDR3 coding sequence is TGTGCCAGCAGCGCCTCGGGGTTGGAACCTGAGACCCAGTACTTC.

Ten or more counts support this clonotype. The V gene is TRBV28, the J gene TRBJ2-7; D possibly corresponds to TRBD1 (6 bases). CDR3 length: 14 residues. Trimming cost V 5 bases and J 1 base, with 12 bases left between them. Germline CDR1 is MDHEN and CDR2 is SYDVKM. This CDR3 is CASSILQGSYEQYF. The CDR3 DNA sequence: TGTGCCAGCAGTATCCTACAGGGTTCCTACGAGCAGTACTTC.

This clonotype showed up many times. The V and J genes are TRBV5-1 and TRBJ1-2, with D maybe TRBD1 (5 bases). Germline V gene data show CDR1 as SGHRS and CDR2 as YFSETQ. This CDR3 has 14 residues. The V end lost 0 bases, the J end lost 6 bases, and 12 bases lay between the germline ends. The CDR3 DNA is TGCGCCAGCAGCTTGGAGGAGGGGAGGGATGGCTACACCTTC. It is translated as CASSLEEGRDGYTF.

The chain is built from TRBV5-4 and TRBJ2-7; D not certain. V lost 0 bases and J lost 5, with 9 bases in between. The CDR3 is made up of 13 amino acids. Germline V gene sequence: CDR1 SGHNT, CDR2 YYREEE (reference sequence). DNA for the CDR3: TGTGCCAGCAGCTTGGCCTTGAAGCACGAGCAGTACTTC. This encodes CASSLALKHEQYF. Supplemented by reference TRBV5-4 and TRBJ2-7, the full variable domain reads ETGVTQSPTHLIKTRGQQVTLRCSSQSGHNTVSWYQQALGQGPQFIFQYYREEENGRGNFPPRFSGLQFPNYSSELNVNALELDDSALYLCASSLALKHEQYFGPGTRLTVT.

CDR3 loop: CAWRRFRAGGAGANVLTF. The CDR3 bases are TGTGCCTGGAGGCGATTTCGGGCGGGAGGGGCTGGGGCCAACGTCCTGACTTTC. The V call is TRBV30, the J call TRBJ2-6; 9 bases align to TRBD2. The CDR3 runs to 18 residues. V was pared by 3 bases and J by 2 bases, with 11 bases of the junction left unmatched. Per the germline V gene, CDR1 is GTSNPN and CDR2 is SVGIG (reference sequence). Complete variable domain (other parts from reference TRBV30 and TRBJ2-6): SQTIHQWPATLVQPVGSPLSLECTVEGTSNPNLYWYRQAAGRGLQLLFYSVGIGQISSEVPQNLSASRPQDRQFILSSKKLLLSDSGFYLCAWRRFRAGGAGANVLTFGAGSRLTVL.

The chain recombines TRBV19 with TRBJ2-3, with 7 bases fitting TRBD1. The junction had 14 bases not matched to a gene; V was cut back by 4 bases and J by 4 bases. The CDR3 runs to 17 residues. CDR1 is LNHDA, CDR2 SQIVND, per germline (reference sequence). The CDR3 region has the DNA TGTGCCAGTAGTAGTCGGGACAGAGCAAGGGCGTCAGATACGCAGTATTTT. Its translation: CASSSRDRARASDTQYF.

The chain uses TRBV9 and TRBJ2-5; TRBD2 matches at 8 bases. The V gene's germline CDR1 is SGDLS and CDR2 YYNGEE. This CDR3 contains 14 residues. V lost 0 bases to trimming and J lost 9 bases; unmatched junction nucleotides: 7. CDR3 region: CASSVGSGMKSQYF. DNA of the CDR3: TGTGCCAGCAGCGTAGGTAGCGGGATGAAGTCCCAGTACTTC.

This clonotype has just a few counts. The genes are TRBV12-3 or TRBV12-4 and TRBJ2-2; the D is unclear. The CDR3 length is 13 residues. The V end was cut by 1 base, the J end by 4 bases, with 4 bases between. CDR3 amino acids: CASSLESTGELFF. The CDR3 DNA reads TGTGCCAGCAGTTTAGAGTCCACCGGGGAGCTGTTTTTT.

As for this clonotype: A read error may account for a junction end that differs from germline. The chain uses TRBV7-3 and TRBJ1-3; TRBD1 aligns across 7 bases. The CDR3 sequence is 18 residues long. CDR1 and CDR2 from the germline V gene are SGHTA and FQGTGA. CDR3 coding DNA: TGTGCCAGCTGCTTAACCCTCGTCACAGGGGCAAATGGAAACACCATATATTTT. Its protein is CASCLTLVTGANGNTIYF.

The CDR3 DNA follows: TGCGCCAGCAGCCAAGATCGTGGGCGGGGGGATCAGCCCCAGCATTTT. Translation: CASSQDRGRGDQPQHF. The chain joins TRBV4-3 to TRBJ1-5; possibly TRBD1 for D (5 bases). V was cut by 0 bases and J by 5 bases, with 14 bases left in between. CDR1 and CDR2 (germline): LGHNA, YSLEER. The CDR3 runs to 16 residues.

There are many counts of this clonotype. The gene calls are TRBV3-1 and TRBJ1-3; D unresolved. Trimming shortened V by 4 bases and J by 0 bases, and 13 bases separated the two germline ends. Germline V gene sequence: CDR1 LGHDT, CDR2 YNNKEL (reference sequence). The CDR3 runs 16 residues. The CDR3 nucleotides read TGTGCCAGCAGCCCTAAAGGGTCGAGCTCTGGAAACACCATATATTTT. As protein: CASSPKGSSSGNTIYF.

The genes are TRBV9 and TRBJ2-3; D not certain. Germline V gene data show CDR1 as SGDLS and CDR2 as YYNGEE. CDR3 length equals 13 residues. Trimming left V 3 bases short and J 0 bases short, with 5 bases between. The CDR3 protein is CASSDVSTDTQYF. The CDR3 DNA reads TGTGCCAGCAGCGACGTGAGCACAGATACGCAGTATTTT.